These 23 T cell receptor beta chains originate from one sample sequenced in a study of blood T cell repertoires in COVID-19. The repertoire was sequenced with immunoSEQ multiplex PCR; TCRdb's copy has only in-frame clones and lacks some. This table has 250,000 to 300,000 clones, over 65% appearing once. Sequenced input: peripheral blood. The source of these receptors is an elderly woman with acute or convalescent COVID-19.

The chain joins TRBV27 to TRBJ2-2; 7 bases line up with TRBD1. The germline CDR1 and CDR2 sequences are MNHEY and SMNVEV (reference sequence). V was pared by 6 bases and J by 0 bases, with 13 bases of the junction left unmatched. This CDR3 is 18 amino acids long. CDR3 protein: CASRSPNRGRANTGELFF. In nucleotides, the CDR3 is TGTGCCAGCAGGAGTCCGAACAGGGGTCGGGCGAACACCGGGGAGCTGTTTTTT.

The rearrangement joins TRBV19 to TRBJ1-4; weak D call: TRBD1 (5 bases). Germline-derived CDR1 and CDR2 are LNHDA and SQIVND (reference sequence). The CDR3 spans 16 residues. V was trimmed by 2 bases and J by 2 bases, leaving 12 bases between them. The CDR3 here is CASSIQGGRTNEKLFF. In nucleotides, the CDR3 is TGTGCCAGTAGTATACAGGGTGGTCGCACTAATGAAAAACTGTTTTTT.

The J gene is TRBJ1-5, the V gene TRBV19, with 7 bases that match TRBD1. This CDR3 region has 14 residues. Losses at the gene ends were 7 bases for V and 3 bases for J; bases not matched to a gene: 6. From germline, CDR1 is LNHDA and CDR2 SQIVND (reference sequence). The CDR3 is CASTDTGVNQPQHF. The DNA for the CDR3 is TGTGCCAGTACGGACACAGGGGTCAATCAGCCCCAGCATTTT.

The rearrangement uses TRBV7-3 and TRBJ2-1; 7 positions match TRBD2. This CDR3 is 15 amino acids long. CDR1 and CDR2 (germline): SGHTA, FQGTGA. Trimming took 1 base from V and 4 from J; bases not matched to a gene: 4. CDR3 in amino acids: CASSLNGGTYNEQFF. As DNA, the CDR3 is TGTGCCAGCAGCTTAAACGGGGGGACGTACAATGAGCAGTTCTTC.

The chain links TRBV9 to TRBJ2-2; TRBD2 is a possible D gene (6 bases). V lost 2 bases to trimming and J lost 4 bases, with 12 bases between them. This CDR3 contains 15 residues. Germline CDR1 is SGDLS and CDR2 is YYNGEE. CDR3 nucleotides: TGTGCCAGCAGCGTGAGGGGAGGAGGCACCGGGGAGCTGTTTTTT. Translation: CASSVRGGGTGELFF.

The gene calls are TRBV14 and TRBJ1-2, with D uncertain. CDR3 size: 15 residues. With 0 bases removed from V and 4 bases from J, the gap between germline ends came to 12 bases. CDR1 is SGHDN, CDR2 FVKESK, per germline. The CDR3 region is CASSQDPDISYGYTF. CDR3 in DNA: TGTGCCAGCAGCCAAGACCCAGACATTAGCTATGGCTACACCTTC. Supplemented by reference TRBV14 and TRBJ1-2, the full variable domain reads EAGVTQFPSHSVIEKGQTVTLRCDPISGHDNLYWYRRVMGKEIKFLLHFVKESKQDESGMPNNRFLAERTGGTYSTLKVQPAELEDSGVYFCASSQDPDISYGYTFGSGTRLTVV.

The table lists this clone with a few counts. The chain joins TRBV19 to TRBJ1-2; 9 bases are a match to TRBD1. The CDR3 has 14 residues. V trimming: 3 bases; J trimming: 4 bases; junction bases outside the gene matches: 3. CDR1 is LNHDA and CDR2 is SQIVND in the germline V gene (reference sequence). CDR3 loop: CASSMDRGSYGYTF. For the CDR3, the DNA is TGTGCCAGTAGTATGGACAGGGGATCCTATGGCTACACCTTC.

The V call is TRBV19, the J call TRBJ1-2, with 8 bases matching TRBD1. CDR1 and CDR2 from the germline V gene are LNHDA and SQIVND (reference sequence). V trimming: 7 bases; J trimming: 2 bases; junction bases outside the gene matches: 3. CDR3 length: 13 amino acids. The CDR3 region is CASTRTGNYGYTF. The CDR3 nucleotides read TGTGCCAGTACTCGGACAGGGAACTATGGCTACACCTTC.

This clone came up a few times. CDR3 amino acids: CASSPEQGAHGELFF. As DNA, the CDR3 is TGCGCCAGCAGCCCGGAACAGGGGGCACACGGGGAGCTGTTTTTT. This sequence joins TRBV4-3 and TRBJ2-2, with 9 bases lining up with TRBD1. CDR1 and CDR2 (germline): LGHNA, YSLEER. The trim removed 4 bases at V and 7 bases at J, leaving 7 bases unmatched. This CDR3 region has 15 residues.

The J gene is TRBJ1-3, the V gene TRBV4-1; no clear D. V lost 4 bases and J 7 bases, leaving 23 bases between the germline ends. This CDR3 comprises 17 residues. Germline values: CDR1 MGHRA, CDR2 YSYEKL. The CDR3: CASSRVMLANGANTIYF. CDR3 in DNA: TGCGCCAGCAGCCGAGTCATGTTAGCCAACGGAGCGAACACCATATATTTT.

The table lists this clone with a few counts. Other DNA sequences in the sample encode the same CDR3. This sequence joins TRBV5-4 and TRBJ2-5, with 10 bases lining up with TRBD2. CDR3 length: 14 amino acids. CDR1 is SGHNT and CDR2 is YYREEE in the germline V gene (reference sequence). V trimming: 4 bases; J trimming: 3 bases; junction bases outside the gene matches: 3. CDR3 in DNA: TGTGCCAGCAGCCTCGGGACTAGCGAAGAGACCCAGTACTTC. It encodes CASSLGTSEETQYF.

CDR3 bases: TGTGCCAGTAACAGTCCCGCCATGAACACTGAAGCTTTCTTT. It translates to CASNSPAMNTEAFF. The rearrangement uses TRBV19 and TRBJ1-1; D not resolved. V shed 7 bases and J shed 0 bases, with 12 bases lying between them. The V gene's germline CDR1 is LNHDA and CDR2 SQIVND (reference sequence). CDR3 size: 14 residues.

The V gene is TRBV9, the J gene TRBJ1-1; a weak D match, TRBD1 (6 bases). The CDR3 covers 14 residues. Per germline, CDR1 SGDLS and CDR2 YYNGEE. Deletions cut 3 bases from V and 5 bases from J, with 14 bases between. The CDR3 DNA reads TGTGCCAGCAGCGAGCCTCAGGGGTTGACTGAAGCTTTCTTT. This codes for CASSEPQGLTEAFF.

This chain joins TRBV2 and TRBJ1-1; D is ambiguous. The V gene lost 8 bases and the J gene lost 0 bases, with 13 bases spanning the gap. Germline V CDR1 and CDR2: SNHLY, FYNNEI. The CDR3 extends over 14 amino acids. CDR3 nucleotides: TGTGCCAGCCTGGGGAGCCCCATGAACACTGAAGCTTTCTTT. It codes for CASLGSPMNTEAFF.

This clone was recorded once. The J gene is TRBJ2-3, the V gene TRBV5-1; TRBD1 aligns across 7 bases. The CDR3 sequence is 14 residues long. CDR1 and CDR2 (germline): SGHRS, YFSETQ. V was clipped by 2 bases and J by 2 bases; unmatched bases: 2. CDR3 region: CASSFQGDTDTQYF. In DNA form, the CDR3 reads TGCGCCAGCAGCTTTCAGGGGGACACAGATACGCAGTATTTT.

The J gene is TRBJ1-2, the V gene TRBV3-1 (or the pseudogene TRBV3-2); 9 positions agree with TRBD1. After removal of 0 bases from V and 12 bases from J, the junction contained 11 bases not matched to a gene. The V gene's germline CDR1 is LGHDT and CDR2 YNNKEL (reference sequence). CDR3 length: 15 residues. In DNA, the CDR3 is TGTGCCAGCAGCCAAGATCTGGGGACAGGGTACCGACACACCTTC. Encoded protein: CASSQDLGTGYRHTF.

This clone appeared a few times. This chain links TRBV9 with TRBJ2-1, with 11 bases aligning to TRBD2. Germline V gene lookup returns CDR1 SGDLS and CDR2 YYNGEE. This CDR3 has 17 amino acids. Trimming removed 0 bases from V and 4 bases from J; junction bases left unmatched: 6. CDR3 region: CASSVGGGLAAYNEQFF. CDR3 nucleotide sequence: TGTGCCAGCAGCGTAGGAGGGGGACTAGCGGCTTACAATGAGCAGTTCTTC.

CDR3 sequence reads: CASSQPGQITGNTIYF. DNA for the CDR3: TGCGCCAGCAGCCAGCCCGGACAGATCACTGGAAACACCATATATTTT. This sequence joins TRBV4-1 and TRBJ1-3; the D gene is possibly TRBD1 (6 bases). The CDR3 is made up of 16 amino acids. The germline V gene encodes CDR1 MGHRA and CDR2 YSYEKL. V was trimmed by 3 bases and J by 2 bases, leaving 14 bases between them.

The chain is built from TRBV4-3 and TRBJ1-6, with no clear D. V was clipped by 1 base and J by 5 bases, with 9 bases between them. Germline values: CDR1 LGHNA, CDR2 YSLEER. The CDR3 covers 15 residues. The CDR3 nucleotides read TGCGCCAGCAGCCAAGGGGCAGGCAATAATTCACCCCTCCACTTT. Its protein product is CASSQGAGNNSPLHF.

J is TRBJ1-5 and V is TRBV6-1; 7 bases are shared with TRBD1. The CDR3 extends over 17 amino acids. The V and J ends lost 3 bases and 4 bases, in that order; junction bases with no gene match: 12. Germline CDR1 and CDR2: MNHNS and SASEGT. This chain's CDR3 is CASSEQPTGVGNQPQHF. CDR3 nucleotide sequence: TGTGCCAGCAGTGAGCAGCCAACAGGGGTGGGAAATCAGCCCCAGCATTTT.

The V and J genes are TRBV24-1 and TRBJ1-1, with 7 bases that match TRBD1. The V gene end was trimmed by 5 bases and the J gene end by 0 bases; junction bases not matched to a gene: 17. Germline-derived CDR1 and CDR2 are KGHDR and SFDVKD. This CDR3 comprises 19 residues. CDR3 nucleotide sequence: TGTGCCACCAGTGCCAAACTAGACAGGGAGCGGAGAGTGAACACTGAAGCTTTCTTT. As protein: CATSAKLDRERRVNTEAFF.

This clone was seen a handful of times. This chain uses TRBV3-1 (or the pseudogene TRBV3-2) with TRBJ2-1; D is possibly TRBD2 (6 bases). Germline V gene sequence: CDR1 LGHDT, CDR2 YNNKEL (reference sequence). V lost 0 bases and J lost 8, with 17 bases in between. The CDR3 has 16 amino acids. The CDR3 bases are TGTGCCAGCAGCCAAGATTGGGGGGTGGGGCCGGATGAGCAGTTCTTC. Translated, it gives CASSQDWGVGPDEQFF.

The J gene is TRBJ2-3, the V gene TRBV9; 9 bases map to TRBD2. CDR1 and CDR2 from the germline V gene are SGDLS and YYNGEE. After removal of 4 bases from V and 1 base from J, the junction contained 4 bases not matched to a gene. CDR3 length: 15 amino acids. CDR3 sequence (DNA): TGTGCCAGCAGCCCTTCTAGCGGGGGCACAGATACGCAGTATTTT. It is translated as CASSPSSGGTDTQYF.